These 18 T cell receptor beta chains were all obtained from the same sample, sequenced in a study of shared clonotypes between healthy human individuals. Sequencing used immunoSEQ multiplex PCR; TCRdb keeps in-frame clones, though not all of them. In the table there are roughly 2.6 million clones, roughly 92% of which are singletons. Input material: naive CD4+ T cells sorted from blood. The sample's subset: CD45RA+ positively selected. The receptor set was obtained from a man in his late teens or twenties in good health.

The DNA of the CDR3 is TGTGCCAGCAGCCCGAGCGGGCAGAACACCGGGGAGCTGTTTTTT. Residues: CASSPSGQNTGELFF. The gene calls are TRBV7-8 and TRBJ2-2; D perhaps matches TRBD2 (6 bases). The CDR3 extends over 15 amino acids. Germline V lookup: CDR1 SGHVS, CDR2 FQNEAQ. V was trimmed by 5 bases and J by 1 base, leaving 11 bases between them.

The rearrangement links TRBV5-4 to TRBJ2-3, with a tentative D call TRBD2 (5 bases). Germline CDR1 and CDR2: SGHNT and YYREEE (reference sequence). CDR3 size: 15 residues. V shed 4 bases and J shed 2 bases, with 14 bases lying between them. CDR3 amino acids: CASSVSSGFTDTQYF. DNA of the CDR3: TGTGCCAGCAGCGTGTCGTCGGGATTCACAGATACGCAGTATTTT.

The rearrangement uses TRBV5-1 and TRBJ2-5; a possible D gene is TRBD2 (5 bases). The germline V and J ends were trimmed by 0 bases and 5 bases, with 14 bases remaining between them. CDR3 length: 15 amino acids. CDR1 and CDR2 from the germline V gene are SGHRS and YFSETQ. In DNA, the CDR3 is TGCGCCAGCAGCTTGGGATCAGCGGCATGGGAGACCCAGTACTTC. Translated: CASSLGSAAWETQYF.

This clone has more than one count but fewer than ten. The rearrangement links TRBV25-1 to TRBJ1-2; the match to TRBD1 covers 12 bases. This CDR3 is built from 14 residues. CDR1 MGHDK and CDR2 SYGVNS come from the germline V gene. The V and J ends lost 3 bases and 8 bases, in that order; junction bases with no gene match: 4. CDR3 protein: CASSEGQGALGYTF. CDR3 in DNA: TGTGCCAGCAGTGAGGGACAGGGGGCTCTAGGCTACACCTTC.

This clone was picked up one time. This chain joins TRBV4-1 and TRBJ1-1; possibly TRBD1 for D (5 bases). V was cut by 1 base and J by 0 bases, with 15 bases left in between. CDR3 length equals 17 residues. The germline CDR1 and CDR2 sequences are MGHRA and YSYEKL. CDR3 DNA sequence: TGCGCCAGCAGCCAAGTTTATGGGACGGAGATGAACACTGAAGCTTTCTTT. This codes for CASSQVYGTEMNTEAFF.

The chain joins TRBV20-1 to TRBJ2-4, with 7 bases matching TRBD1. CDR3 length: 11 amino acids. V shed 5 bases and J 8 bases; nucleotides not matched to a gene: 3. Germline V CDR1 and CDR2: DFQATT, SNEGSKA (reference sequence). CDR3 sequence reads: CSAGDSYIQYF. DNA for the CDR3: TGCAGTGCTGGGGACAGTTACATTCAGTACTTC.

Notes on this clone: The same CDR3 arises from other DNA sequences in this sample as well. The chain couples TRBV5-1 to TRBJ1-5; D not resolved. The CDR3 runs 13 residues. The germline V gene has CDR1 SGHRS and CDR2 YFSETQ. V was pared by 4 bases and J by 0 bases, with 5 bases between. The CDR3 DNA reads TGCGCCAGCAGCAGGGATAGCAATCAGCCCCAGCATTTT. Residues: CASSRDSNQPQHF. The whole variable domain, remainder taken from reference TRBV5-1 and TRBJ1-5, is KAGVTQTPRYLIKTRGQQVTLSCSPISGHRSVSWYQQTPGQGLQFLFEYFSETQRNKGNFPGRFSGRQFSNSRSEMNVSTLELGDSALYLCASSRDSNQPQHFGDGTRLSIL.

V gene TRBV5-1 combines with J gene TRBJ2-3; TRBD2 matches 9 bases. V trimming: 3 bases; J trimming: 5 bases; junction bases outside the gene matches: 7. In germline, CDR1 is SGHRS, CDR2 YFSETQ. The CDR3 contains 15 residues. The CDR3 coding sequence is TGCGCCAGCAGCTATTTTAGCGGGAGTGGAGATACGCAGTATTTT. Its protein product is CASSYFSGSGDTQYF.

The chain has TRBV5-1 and TRBJ1-6; D is uncertain. The CDR3 contains 18 residues. V shed 1 base and J shed 6 bases, with 20 bases lying between them. Germline CDR1 reads SGHRS; CDR2 reads YFSETQ. For the CDR3, the DNA is TGCGCCAGCAGCTTGAAGCTCCTTAACGTGGGAGGTAATTCACCCCTCCACTTT. Amino acids: CASSLKLLNVGGNSPLHF.

Here the CDR3 DNA reads TGTGCCAGCAGTGATTTCGGGACAGGATACCTAGCCAAAAACATTCAGTACTTC. It translates to CASSDFGTGYLAKNIQYF. The rearrangement uses TRBV28 and TRBJ2-4; 8 bases map to TRBD1. Germline V gene sequence: CDR1 MDHEN, CDR2 SYDVKM. This CDR3 is 18 amino acids long. The junction had 12 bases not matched to a gene; V was cut back by 5 bases and J by 0 bases.

The genes are TRBV5-1 and TRBJ1-1; D remains unclear. This CDR3 is built from 13 residues. Germline assignment: CDR1 SGHRS and CDR2 YFSETQ. Trimming cost V 5 bases and J 1 base, with 9 bases left between them. The DNA for the CDR3 is TGCGCCAGCAGTCCGCGGGAGAACACTGAAGCTTTCTTT. Amino acids: CASSPRENTEAFF.

This chain uses TRBV15 with TRBJ2-1; 8 bases line up with TRBD2. CDR1 is LNHNV and CDR2 is YYDKDF in the germline V gene (reference sequence). The CDR3 length is 17 residues. The junction had 11 bases not matched to a gene; V was cut back by 0 bases and J by 7 bases. Written as DNA, the CDR3 is TGTGCCACCAGCAGAGATTTCCCGGGGTCTAGCGGGAATGAGCAGTTCTTC. As protein: CATSRDFPGSSGNEQFF.

This chain connects TRBV5-4 to TRBJ1-1, with 9 bases lining up with TRBD1. V gave up 0 bases and J gave up 6 bases; unmatched junction bases: 9. Germline V lookup: CDR1 SGHNT, CDR2 YYREEE (reference sequence). The CDR3 has 16 amino acids. Written as DNA, the CDR3 is TGTGCCAGCAGCTTGGCCGGGACAGGGAGAGGCGCTGAAGCTTTCTTT. It translates to CASSLAGTGRGAEAFF. The whole variable domain, remainder taken from reference TRBV5-4 and TRBJ1-1, is ETGVTQSPTHLIKTRGQQVTLRCSSQSGHNTVSWYQQALGQGPQFIFQYYREEENGRGNFPPRFSGLQFPNYSSELNVNALELDDSALYLCASSLAGTGRGAEAFFGQGTRLTVV.

This CDR3 reads CASTTGTPQAYGYTF. As DNA, the CDR3 is TGTGCCAGCACGACCGGAACACCGCAGGCCTATGGCTACACCTTC. The rearrangement uses TRBV28 and TRBJ1-2; D not certain. Germline V gives CDR1 MDHEN, CDR2 SYDVKM. The V and J ends lost 7 bases and 4 bases respectively, with 19 bases between them. The CDR3 extends over 15 amino acids.

The chain combines TRBV5-4 with TRBJ2-1, with 8 bases matching TRBD2. After removal of 4 bases from V and 10 bases from J, the junction contained 13 bases not matched to a gene. Germline CDR1 reads SGHNT; CDR2 reads YYREEE (reference sequence). This CDR3 has 15 amino acids. In DNA form, the CDR3 reads TGTGCCAGCAGCCTACTCGCAGCGGGAGTTGGAGAGCAGTTCTTC. Its translation: CASSLLAAGVGEQFF. Full variable domain (remainder filled in from reference TRBV5-4 and TRBJ2-1): ETGVTQSPTHLIKTRGQQVTLRCSSQSGHNTVSWYQQALGQGPQFIFQYYREEENGRGNFPPRFSGLQFPNYSSELNVNALELDDSALYLCASSLLAAGVGEQFFGPGTRLTVL.

Concerning this clone: Other DNA sequences within the sample encode an identical CDR3. Here the CDR3 reads CASSYSSGQPQHF. In DNA, the CDR3 is TGTGCCAGCAGTTACTCGTCCGGGCAGCCCCAGCATTTT. This chain connects TRBV6-5 to TRBJ1-5; D is undetermined. Germline V gene lookup returns CDR1 MNHEY and CDR2 SVGAGI. Trimming took off 0 bases at V and 7 bases at J, with 7 bases between the two ends. The CDR3 length is 13 residues.

The chain links TRBV18 to TRBJ1-3; no definite D call. V lost 3 bases and J 0 bases, leaving 9 bases between the germline ends. CDR1 and CDR2 from the germline V gene are KGHSH and LQKENI. The CDR3 length is 15 residues. CDR3 bases: TGTGCCAGCTCACCGGTGGTGGGCTCTGGAAACACCATATATTTT. The encoded protein is CASSPVVGSGNTIYF.

Turning to this clone: Other nucleotide sequences from this sample produce the same CDR3. The genes are TRBV9 and TRBJ2-1; D may be TRBD2 (7 bases). Trimming took off 0 bases at V and 4 bases at J, with 14 bases between the two ends. CDR1 and CDR2 from the germline V gene are SGDLS and YYNGEE. The CDR3 contains 16 residues. CDR3 protein: CASSVGGGGPYNEQFF. CDR3 nucleotides: TGTGCCAGCAGCGTAGGAGGGGGAGGGCCATACAATGAGCAGTTCTTC.